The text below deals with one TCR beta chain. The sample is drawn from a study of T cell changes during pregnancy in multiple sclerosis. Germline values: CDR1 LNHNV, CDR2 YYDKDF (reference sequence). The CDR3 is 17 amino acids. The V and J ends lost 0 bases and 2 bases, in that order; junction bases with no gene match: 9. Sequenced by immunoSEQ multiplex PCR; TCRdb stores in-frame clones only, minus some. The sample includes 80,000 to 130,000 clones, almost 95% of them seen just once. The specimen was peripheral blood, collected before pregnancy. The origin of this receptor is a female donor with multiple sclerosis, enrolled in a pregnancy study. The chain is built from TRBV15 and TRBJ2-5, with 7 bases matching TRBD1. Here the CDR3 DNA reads TGTGCCACCAGCAGAGATCCCGCGACAGGGTATCAAGAGACCCAGTACTTC. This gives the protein CATSRDPATGYQETQYF.